The clone carrying this TCR beta chain was seen a single time. These data belong to a study of blood T cell repertoires in COVID-19. Study processing details: Amplification of reference gene primers was used by the study to estimate nucleated cell counts. Sequencing used immunoSEQ multiplex PCR; TCRdb keeps in-frame clones, though not all of them. The V and J calls and clone size come from that table; D and trimming were worked out from the DNA. The profile shows around 300,000 clones, 80% to 90% of them singletons. The CDR3 spans 16 residues. CDR1 and CDR2 from the germline V gene are WNHNN and SYGVQD (reference sequence). V lost 10 bases and J lost 2, with 20 bases in between.

The sequence derives from a woman in her 70s with acute or convalescent COVID-19. This rearrangement joins TRBV10-1 to TRBJ2-2; the D gene is possibly TRBD2 (6 bases). The sample comprised peripheral blood. The CDR3 loop reads CANMYYTGVNTGELFF. The CDR3 bases are TGCGCCAACATGTACTATACGGGGGTAAACACCGGGGAGCTGTTTTTT.